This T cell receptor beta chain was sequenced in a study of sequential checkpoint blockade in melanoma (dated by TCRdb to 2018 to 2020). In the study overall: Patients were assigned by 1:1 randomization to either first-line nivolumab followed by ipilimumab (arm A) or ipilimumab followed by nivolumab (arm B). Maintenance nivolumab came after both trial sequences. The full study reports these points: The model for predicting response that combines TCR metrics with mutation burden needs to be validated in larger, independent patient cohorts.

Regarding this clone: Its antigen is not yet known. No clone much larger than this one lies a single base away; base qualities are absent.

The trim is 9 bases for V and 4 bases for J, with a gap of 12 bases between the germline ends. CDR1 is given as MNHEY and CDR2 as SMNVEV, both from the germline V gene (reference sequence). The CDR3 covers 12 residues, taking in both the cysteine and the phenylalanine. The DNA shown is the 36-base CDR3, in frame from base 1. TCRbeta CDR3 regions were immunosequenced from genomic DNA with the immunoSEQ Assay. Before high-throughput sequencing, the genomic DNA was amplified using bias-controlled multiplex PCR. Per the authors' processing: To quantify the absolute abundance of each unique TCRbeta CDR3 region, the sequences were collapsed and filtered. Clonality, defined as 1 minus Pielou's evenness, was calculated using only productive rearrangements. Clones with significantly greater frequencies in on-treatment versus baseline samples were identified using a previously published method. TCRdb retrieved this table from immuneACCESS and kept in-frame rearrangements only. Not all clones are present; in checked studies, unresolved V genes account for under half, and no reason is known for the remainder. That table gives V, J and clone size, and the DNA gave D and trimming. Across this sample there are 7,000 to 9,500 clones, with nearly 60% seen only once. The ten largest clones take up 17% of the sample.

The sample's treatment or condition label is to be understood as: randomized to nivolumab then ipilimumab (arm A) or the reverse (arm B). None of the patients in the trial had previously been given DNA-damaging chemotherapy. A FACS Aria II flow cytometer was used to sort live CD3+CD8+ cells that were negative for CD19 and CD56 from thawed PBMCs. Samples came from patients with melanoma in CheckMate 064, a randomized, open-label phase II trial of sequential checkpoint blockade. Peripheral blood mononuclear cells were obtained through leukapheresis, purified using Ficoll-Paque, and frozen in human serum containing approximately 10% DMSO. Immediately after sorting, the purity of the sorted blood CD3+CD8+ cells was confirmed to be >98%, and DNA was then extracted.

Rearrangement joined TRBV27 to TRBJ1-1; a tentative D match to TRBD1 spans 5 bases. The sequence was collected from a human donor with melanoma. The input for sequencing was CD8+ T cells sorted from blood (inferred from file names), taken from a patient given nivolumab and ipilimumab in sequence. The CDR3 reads CASRGEGTEAFF. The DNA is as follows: TGTGCCAGTAGAGGGGAGGGCACTGAAGCTTTCTTT.